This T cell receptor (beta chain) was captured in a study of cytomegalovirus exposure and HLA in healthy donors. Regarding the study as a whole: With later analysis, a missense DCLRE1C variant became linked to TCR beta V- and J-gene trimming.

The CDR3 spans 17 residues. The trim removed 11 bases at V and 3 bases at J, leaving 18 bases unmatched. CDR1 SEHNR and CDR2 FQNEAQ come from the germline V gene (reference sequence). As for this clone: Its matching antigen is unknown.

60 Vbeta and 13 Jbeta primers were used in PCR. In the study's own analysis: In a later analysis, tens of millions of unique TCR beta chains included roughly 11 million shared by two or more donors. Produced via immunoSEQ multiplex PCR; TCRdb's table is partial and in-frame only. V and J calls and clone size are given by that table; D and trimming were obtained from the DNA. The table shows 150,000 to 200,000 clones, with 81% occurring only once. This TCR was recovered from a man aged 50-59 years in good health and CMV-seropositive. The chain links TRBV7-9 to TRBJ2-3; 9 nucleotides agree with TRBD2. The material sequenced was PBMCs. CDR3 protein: CASTIGLGSGRTDTQYF. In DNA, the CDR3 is TGTGCCTCCACTATAGGACTTGGGAGCGGGAGGACAGATACGCAGTATTTT.